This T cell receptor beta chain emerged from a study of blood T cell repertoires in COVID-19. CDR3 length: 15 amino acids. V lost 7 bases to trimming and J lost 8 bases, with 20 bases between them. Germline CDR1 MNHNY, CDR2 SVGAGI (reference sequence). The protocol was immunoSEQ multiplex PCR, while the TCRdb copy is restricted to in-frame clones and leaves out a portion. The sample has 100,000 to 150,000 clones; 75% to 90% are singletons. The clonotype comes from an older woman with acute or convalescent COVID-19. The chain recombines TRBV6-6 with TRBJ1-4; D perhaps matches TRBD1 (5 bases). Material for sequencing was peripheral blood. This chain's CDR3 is CASIASRGGREKLFF. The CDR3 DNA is TGTGCCAGCATCGCAAGTCGGGGGGGGAGGGAAAAACTGTTTTTT.